The rows below give T cell receptor beta chains drawn from one sample of a study of identical twins. MiXCR, run by TCRdb on the 5' RACE reads, gives a single entry per CDR3 protein. Seen here are 450,000 to 500,000 distinct CDR3 sequences, around an eighth observed once, and the top ten hold 0.8% to 1%. Separately, the same data were catalogued under a study of yellow fever vaccine responses in identical twins.

Sequencing was carried out using CD4+ T cells sorted from blood. These receptors were taken from a woman aged 18 to 35 in good health. Each CDR3 is given without its conserved first and last residue. The size field is filled for only some rows; it gives once, few, many or a size class.

v_call clone_size cdr3_aa
TRBV12-3/TRBV12-4 - ASNLNQGAHEQY
TRBV20-1 few SAREPSVETQY
TRBV5-1 many ASSLPGQGAEAF
TRBV18 - ASSPGLASSSYNEQF
TRBV7-9 many ASSPQWIVGQETQY
TRBV5-5 - ASSLESGGRPKDNEQF
TRBV4-3 - ASSQSRDRVHEQF
TRBV29-1 many SVEPLGAGELF
TRBV7-2 few ASSPLSGGTYNEQF
TRBV3-1 few ASSPLLLGPTGELF
TRBV28 few ASSLDQEDYGYT
TRBV30 many AWSVTGGLTDTQY
TRBV20-1 few SAFGQLNIQY
TRBV6-2/TRBV6-3 - ASTRGGQPQH
TRBV12-3/TRBV12-4 - ASSRNRYTGELF
TRBV29-1 - SAYQGVNTGELF
TRBV3-1 - ASRKAGITGELF
TRBV6-4 few ASSAGTGGSSTDTQY
TRBV6-5 - ASSSTTVPGELF
TRBV5-1 many ASSLELPRGHDVLADTQY
TRBV2 - ASSTIAGGPREQY
TRBV18 - ASSTTGGGKETQY
TRBV7-9 few ASSPDRVEQPQH
TRBV12-3/TRBV12-4 - ASSPGQGLALETQY
TRBV5-6 once ASSLIPPTGAGTGELF
TRBV6-5 few ASSSPGLASYEQY
TRBV5-6 many ASSGTSGKYSYNEQF
TRBV5-1 - ASSLEATSTDTQY
TRBV12-3/TRBV12-4 - ASRQSGSSYNEQF
TRBV30 many AWSVSQALSEKLF
TRBV10-3 many AISPTGGYGYT
TRBV27 few ASSLDLTGTSWTQY
TRBV7-9 - ASSFGTRTEETQY
TRBV7-2 - ASSPRTSSGQY
TRBV20-1 few SAHRDKRSYNEQF
TRBV3-1 few ASSPGVQETQY
TRBV6-1 few ANQPGQGTHNEQF
TRBV29-1 - SGSWETQY
TRBV7-2 few ASSLAPTTFYEQY
TRBV11-2 many ASSSGTSGGALLRGYT
TRBV10-2 few ASSALAGVWEQY
TRBV10-3 - AISDSGGNQPQH
TRBV12-3/TRBV12-4 - ASRTGSHYGYT
TRBV7-9 few ASSLFAARGMNTEAF
TRBV2 - ASRVFGYYEQY
TRBV5-1 - ASSLIGIPQSYEQY
TRBV7-2 - ASSLAPGENIQY
TRBV18 few ASSPKQDNPYEQY
TRBV6-4 few ASSEGQTPTDTQY
TRBV5-6 - ASSIRLTASYEQY
TRBV7-8 - ASSLPGQGLSYEQY
TRBV5-5 many ASSSIAGGPHEQF
TRBV5-1 many ASSLDRGLNTDTQY
TRBV20-1 - SARRDIILYEQY
TRBV9 few ASSGSGRGDWGTDTQY